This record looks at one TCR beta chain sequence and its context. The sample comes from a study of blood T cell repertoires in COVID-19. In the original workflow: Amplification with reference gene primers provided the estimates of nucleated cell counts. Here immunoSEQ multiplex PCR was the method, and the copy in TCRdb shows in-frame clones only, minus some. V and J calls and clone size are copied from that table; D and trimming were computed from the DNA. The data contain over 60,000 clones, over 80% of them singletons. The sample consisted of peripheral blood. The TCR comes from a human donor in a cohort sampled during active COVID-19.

The CDR3 sequence: CASSAQGADSPLHF. CDR3 DNA: TGCGCCAGCAGCGCACAGGGAGCCGATTCACCCCTCCACTTT. The chain is built from TRBV5-1 and TRBJ1-6, with D maybe TRBD1 (6 bases). This CDR3 has 14 amino acids. Germline loops: CDR1 SGHRS, CDR2 YFSETQ. V was pared by 4 bases and J by 8 bases, with 13 bases between.